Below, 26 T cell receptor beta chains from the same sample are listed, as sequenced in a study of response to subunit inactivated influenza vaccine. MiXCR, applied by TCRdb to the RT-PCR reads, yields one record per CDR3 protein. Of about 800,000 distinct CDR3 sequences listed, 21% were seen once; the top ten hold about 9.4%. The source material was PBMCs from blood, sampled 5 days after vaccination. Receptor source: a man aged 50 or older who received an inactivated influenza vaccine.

The CDR3 loop reads CASSQEPAVLAKNIQYF. As DNA, the CDR3 is TGCGCCAGCAGCCAAGAACCGGCAGTACTAGCCAAAAACATTCAGTACTTC. The V and J genes are TRBV4-1 and TRBJ2-4, with D unclear. Germline loops: CDR1 MGHRA, CDR2 YSYEKL. The CDR3 has 17 amino acids. V shed 0 bases and J shed 0 bases, with 12 bases lying between them.

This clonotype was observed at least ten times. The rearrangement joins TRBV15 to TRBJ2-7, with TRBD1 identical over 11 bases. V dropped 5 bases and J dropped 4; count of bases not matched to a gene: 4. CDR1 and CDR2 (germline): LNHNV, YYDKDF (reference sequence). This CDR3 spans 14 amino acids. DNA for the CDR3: TGTGCCACCAGCCAGGACAGGGGGCGGTACGAGCAGTACTTC. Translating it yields CATSQDRGRYEQYF.

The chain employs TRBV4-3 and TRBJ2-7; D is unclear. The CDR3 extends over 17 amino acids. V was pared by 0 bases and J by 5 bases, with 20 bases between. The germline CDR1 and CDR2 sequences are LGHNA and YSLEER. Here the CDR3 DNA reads TGCGCCAGCAGCCAAGAGCTGTGGGCAGGCCTCTCGGACGAGCAGTACTTC. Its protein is CASSQELWAGLSDEQYF.

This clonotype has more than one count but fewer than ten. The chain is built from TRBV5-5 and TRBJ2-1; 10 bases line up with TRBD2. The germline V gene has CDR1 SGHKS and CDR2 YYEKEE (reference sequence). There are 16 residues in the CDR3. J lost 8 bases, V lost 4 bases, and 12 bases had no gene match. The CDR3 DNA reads TGTGCCAGCAGCACCCTAGCGGGAGCGGCGATTGATGAGCAGTTCTTC. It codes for CASSTLAGAAIDEQFF.

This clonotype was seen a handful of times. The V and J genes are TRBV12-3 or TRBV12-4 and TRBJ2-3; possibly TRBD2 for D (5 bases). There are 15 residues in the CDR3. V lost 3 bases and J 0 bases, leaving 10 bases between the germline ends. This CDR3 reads CASSLPGVSTDTQYF. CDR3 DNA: TGTGCCAGCAGTTTGCCCGGGGTGAGCACAGATACGCAGTATTTT.

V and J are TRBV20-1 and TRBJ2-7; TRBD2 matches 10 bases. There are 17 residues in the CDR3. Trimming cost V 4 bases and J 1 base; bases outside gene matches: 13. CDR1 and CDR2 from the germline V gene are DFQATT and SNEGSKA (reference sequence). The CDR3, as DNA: TGCAGTGCTACCCCGGGTAGAGGGACTAGCGAATCCTACGAGCAGTACTTC. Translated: CSATPGRGTSESYEQYF.

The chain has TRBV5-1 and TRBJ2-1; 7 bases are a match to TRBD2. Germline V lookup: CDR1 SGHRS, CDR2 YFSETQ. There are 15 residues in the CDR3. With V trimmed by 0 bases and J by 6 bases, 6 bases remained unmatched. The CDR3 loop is CASSLVGASGNEQFF. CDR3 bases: TGCGCCAGCAGCTTGGTAGGGGCTAGCGGCAATGAGCAGTTCTTC.

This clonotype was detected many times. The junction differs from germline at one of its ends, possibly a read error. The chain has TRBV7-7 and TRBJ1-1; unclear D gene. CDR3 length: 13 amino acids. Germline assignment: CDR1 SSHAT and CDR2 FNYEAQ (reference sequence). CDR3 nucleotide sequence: TGTGCTAGCAGCTTAGATTTTGGGACTGAAGCTTTCTTT. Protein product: CASSLDFGTEAFF.

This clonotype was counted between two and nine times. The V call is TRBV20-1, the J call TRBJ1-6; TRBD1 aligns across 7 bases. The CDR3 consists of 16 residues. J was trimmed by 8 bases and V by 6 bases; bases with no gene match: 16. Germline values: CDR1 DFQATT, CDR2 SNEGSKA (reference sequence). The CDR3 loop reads CSAKTAGGRRHSPLHF. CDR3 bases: TGCAGTGCCAAAACCGCAGGGGGTCGGAGGCATTCACCCCTCCACTTT.

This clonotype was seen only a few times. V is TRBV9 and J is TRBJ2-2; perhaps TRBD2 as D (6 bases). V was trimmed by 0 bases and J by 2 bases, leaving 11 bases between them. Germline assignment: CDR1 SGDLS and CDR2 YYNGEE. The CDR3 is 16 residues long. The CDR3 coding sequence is TGTGCCAGCAGCGTAGGGGGTAGCGGAAACACCGGGGAGCTGTTTTTT. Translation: CASSVGGSGNTGELFF.

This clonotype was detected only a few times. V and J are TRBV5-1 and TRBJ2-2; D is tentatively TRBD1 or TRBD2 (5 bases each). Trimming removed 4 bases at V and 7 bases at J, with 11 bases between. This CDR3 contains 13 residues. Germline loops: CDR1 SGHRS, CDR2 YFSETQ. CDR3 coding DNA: TGCGCCAGCAGCACCAGGGACCGCGGGGAGCTGTTTTTT. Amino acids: CASSTRDRGELFF.

This CDR3 reads CAWSATDSSYEQYF. The CDR3 coding sequence is TGTGCCTGGAGTGCGACAGATAGCTCCTACGAGCAGTACTTC. The chain links TRBV30 to TRBJ2-7, with a possible D match to TRBD1 (5 bases). Germline assignment: CDR1 GTSNPN and CDR2 SVGIG (reference sequence). This CDR3 has 14 amino acids. The V gene lost 1 base and the J gene lost 0 bases, with 10 bases spanning the gap.

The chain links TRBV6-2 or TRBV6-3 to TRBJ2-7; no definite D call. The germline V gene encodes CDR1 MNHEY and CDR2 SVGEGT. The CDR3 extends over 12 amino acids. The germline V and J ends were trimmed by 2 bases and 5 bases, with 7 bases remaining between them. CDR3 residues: CASSYGRDEQYF. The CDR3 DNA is TGTGCCAGCAGTTACGGTCGGGACGAGCAGTACTTC.

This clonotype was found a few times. DNA of the CDR3: TGTGCCACCAGCAGCTCTCAGGGGGGGAACTACGAGCAGTACTTC. Encoded protein: CATSSSQGGNYEQYF. The chain joins TRBV15 to TRBJ2-7; D tentatively reads TRBD1 or TRBD2 (7 bases each). The germline V and J ends were trimmed by 3 bases and 3 bases, with 15 bases remaining between them. Germline-derived CDR1 and CDR2 are LNHNV and YYDKDF (reference sequence). The CDR3 extends over 15 amino acids.

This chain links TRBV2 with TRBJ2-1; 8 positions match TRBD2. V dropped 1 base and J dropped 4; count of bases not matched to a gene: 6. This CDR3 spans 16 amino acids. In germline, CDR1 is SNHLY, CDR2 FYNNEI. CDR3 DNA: TGTGCCAGCAGTGAAGAGGGTAGCGGGGAGTACAATGAGCAGTTCTTC. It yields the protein CASSEEGSGEYNEQFF.

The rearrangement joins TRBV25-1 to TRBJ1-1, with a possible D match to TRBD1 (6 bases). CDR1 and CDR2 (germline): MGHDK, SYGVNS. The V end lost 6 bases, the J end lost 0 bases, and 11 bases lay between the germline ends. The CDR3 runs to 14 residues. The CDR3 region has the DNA TGTGCCAGCAGGGACAGTACCGTGAACACTGAAGCTTTCTTT. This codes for CASRDSTVNTEAFF. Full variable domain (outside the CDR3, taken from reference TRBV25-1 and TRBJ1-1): EADIYQTPRYLVIGTGKKITLECSQTMGHDKMYWYQQDPGMELHLIHYSYGVNSTEKGDLSSESTVSRIRTEHFPLTLESARPSHTSQYLCASRDSTVNTEAFFGQGTRLTVV.

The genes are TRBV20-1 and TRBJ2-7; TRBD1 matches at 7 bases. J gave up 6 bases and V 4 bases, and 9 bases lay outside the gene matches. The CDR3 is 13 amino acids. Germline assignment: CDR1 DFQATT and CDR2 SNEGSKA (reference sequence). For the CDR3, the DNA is TGCAGTGCTACTAAGGGGGCAGGGGGCGAGCAGTACTTC. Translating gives CSATKGAGGEQYF.

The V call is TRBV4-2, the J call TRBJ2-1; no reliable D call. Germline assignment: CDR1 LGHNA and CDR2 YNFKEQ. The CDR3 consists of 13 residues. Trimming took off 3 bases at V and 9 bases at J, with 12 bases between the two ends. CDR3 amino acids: CASSQEPTGEQFF. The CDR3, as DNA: TGTGCCAGCAGCCAGGAACCGACGGGTGAGCAGTTCTTC.

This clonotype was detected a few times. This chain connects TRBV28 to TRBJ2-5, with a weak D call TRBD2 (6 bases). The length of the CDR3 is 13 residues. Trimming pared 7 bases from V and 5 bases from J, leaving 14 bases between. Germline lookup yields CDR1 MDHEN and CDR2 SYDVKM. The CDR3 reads CASIRREEETQYF. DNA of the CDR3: TGTGCCAGCATACGTAGGGAGGAGGAGACCCAGTACTTC.

The CDR3 DNA reads TGTGCCAGCAGCGCTGTGGCGGGGGGGCGAACGCAGTATTTT. It encodes CASSAVAGGRTQYF. The V and J genes are TRBV7-2 and TRBJ2-3, with TRBD2 matching over 9 bases. The germline V gene has CDR1 SGHTA and CDR2 FQGNSA. The trim removed 5 bases at V and 9 bases at J, leaving 9 bases unmatched. The CDR3 runs to 14 residues.

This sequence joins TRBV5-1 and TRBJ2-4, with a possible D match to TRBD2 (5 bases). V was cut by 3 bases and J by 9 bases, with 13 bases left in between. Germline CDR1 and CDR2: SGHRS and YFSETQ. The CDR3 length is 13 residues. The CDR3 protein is CASSSGNEGIQYF. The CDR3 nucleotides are TGCGCCAGCAGCTCCGGAAATGAGGGCATTCAGTACTTC. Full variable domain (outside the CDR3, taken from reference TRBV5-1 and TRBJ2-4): KAGVTQTPRYLIKTRGQQVTLSCSPISGHRSVSWYQQTPGQGLQFLFEYFSETQRNKGNFPGRFSGRQFSNSRSEMNVSTLELGDSALYLCASSSGNEGIQYFGAGTRLSVL.

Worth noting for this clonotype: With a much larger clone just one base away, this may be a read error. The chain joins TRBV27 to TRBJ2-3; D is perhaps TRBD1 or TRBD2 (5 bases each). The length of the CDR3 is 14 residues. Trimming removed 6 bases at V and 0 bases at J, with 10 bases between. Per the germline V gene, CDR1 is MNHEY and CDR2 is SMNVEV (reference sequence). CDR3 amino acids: CASSPGRSTDTQYF. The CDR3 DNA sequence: TGTGCCAGCAGCCCGGGACGGAGCACAGATACGCAGTATTTT.

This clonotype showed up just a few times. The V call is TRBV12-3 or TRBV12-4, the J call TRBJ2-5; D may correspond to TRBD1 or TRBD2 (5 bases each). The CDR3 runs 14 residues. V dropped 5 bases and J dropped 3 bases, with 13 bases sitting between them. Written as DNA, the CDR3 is TGTGCCAGCAGTGCCCGGGGCACAAAAGAGACCCAGTACTTC. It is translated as CASSARGTKETQYF.

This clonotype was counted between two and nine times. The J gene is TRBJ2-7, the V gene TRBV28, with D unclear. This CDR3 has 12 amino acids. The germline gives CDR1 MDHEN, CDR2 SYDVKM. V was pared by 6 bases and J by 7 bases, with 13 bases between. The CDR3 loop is CASRPLLQEQYF. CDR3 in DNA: TGTGCCAGCAGACCCCTGCTCCAGGAGCAGTACTTC.

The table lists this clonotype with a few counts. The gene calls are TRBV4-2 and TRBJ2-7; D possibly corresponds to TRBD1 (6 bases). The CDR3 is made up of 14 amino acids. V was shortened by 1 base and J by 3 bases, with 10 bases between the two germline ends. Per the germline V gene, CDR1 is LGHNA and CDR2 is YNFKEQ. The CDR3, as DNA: TGTGCCAGCAGCCAAGGGACAGCCGTCTACGAGCAGTACTTC. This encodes CASSQGTAVYEQYF.

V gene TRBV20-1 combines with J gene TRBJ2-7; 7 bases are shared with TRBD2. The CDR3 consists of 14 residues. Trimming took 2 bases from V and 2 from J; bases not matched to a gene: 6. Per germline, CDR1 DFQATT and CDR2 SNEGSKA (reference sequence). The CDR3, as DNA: TGCAGTGCTAGATCCGCTAGCGGCGCCTACGAGCAGTACTTC. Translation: CSARSASGAYEQYF.